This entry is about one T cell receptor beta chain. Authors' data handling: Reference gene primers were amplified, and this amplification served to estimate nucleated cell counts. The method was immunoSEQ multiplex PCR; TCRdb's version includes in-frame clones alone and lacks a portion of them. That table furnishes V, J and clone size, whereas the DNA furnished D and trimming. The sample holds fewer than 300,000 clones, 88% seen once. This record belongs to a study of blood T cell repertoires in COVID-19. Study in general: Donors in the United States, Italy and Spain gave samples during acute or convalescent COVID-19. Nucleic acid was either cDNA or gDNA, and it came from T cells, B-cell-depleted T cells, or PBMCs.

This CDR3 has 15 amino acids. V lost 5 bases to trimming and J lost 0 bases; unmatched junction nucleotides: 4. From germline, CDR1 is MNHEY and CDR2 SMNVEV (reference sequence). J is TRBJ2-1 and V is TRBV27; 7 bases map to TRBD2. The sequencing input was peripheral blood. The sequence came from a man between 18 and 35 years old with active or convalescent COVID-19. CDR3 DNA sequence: TGTGCCAGCAGTAGGGAGGGGCCCTCCTACAATGAGCAGTTCTTC. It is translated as CASSREGPSYNEQFF.